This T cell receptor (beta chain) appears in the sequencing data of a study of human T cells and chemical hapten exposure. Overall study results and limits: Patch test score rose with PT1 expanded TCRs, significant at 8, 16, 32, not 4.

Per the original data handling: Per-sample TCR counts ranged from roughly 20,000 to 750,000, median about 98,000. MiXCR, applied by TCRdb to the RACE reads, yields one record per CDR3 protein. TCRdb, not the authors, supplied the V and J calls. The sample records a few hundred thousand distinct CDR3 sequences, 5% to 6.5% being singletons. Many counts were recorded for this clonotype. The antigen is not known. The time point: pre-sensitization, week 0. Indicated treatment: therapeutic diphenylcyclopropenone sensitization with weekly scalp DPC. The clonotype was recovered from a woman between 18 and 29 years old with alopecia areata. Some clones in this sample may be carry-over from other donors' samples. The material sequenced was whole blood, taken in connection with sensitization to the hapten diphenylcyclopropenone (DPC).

The CDR3 DNA follows: TGTGCCAGCTCACCAAATACCCCAGGGACCTATGGCTACACCTTC. It translates to CASSPNTPGTYGYTF. The V gene is TRBV18, the J gene TRBJ1-2; perhaps TRBD1 as D (5 bases). This CDR3 is 15 amino acids long. With 2 bases removed from V and 4 bases from J, the gap between germline ends came to 14 bases. Germline CDR1 KGHSH, CDR2 LQKENI.